This TCR beta chain was retrieved from a study of identical twins. Per the germline V gene, CDR1 is MGHRA and CDR2 is YSYEKL. The length of the CDR3 is 14 residues. V lost 1 base, J lost 4 bases, and 10 bases lay in between. A single record per CDR3 protein comes from TCRdb applying MiXCR to the 5' RACE reads. The table lists 250,000 to 300,000 distinct CDR3 sequences, over 8.5% of them singletons. With regard to this clonotype: Its antigen is still unknown.

Notes on the study in general: The abundant beta clonotypes from cord blood had fewer insertions, and memory repertoires had none of this. It was possible that invariant MAIT and iNKT cells partly confounded the zero-insertion analyses.

These data were also filed under a second study, of yellow fever vaccine responses in identical twins.

The chain couples TRBV4-1 to TRBJ1-1; D gene unclear. The receptor comes from a woman younger than 35 in good health. Sequencing used CD8+ T cells sorted from blood. The DNA of the CDR3 is TGCGCCAGCAGCCAAGCCCGGGGAGGCACTGAAGCTTTCTTT. Amino acid sequence: CASSQARGGTEAFF.